A single sample gave rise to the 20 T cell receptor beta chains below, sequenced in a study of T cell responses to AZD1222 COVID-19 vaccine. Sequencing used immunoSEQ multiplex PCR; TCRdb keeps in-frame clones, though not all of them. Of 140,000 to 150,000 clones listed, about 90% are singletons. The source material was peripheral blood, sampled on day 0 of AZD1222 vaccination. These receptors were obtained from an adult in good health.

The V and J genes are TRBV5-8 and TRBJ2-5, with 7 bases aligning to TRBD1. V lost 3 bases and J lost 1; bases outside the gene matches: 6. CDR1 is SGHTS, CDR2 YDEGEE, per germline. CDR3 length equals 15 residues. CDR3 amino acids: CASSSGTAVQETQYF. As DNA, the CDR3 is TGTGCCAGCAGCTCCGGGACAGCTGTCCAAGAGACCCAGTACTTC.

The CDR3 nucleotides are TGCAGTGCTAGGGTGATCCCTGGGCTGTTTTTT. It yields the protein CSARVIPGLFF. The genes are TRBV20-1 and TRBJ1-4; D remains unclear. The germline V gene encodes CDR1 DFQATT and CDR2 SNEGSKA (reference sequence). V shed 3 bases and J shed 14 bases, with 13 bases lying between them. The length of the CDR3 is 11 residues.

Regarding this clone: An end of the junction does not agree with germline; a read error may underlie this. V is TRBV15 and J is TRBJ1-4; D is ambiguous. CDR1 LNHNV and CDR2 YYDKDF come from the germline V gene (reference sequence). The CDR3 extends over 13 amino acids. The CDR3 here is CATSRESSDPWQF. The CDR3 bases are TGTGCCACCAGCAGAGAATCCTCGGACCCCTGGCAATTT.

This chain uses TRBV11-2 with TRBJ2-3; possibly TRBD2 for D (5 bases). This CDR3 is built from 14 residues. V was pared by 2 bases and J by 4 bases, with 10 bases between. The germline V gene has CDR1 SGHAT and CDR2 FQNNGV. CDR3 DNA: TGTGCCAGCAGCTTACGGACTGTCTCAGATACGCAGTATTTT. It is translated as CASSLRTVSDTQYF.

This chain connects TRBV5-1 to TRBJ2-5; 16 bases agree with TRBD2. Losses at the gene ends were 3 bases for V and 5 bases for J; bases not matched to a gene: 7. CDR1 and CDR2 (germline): SGHRS, YFSETQ. The CDR3 is 17 amino acids. The CDR3 DNA follows: TGCGCCAGCAGCTCAGGGACTAGCGGGAGGGTGAGGGAGACCCAGTACTTC. Translating it yields CASSSGTSGRVRETQYF.

V gene TRBV18 combines with J gene TRBJ1-2; the D gene is possibly TRBD1 (6 bases). This CDR3 spans 14 amino acids. Deletions cut 3 bases from V and 5 bases from J, with 13 bases between. CDR1 is KGHSH and CDR2 is LQKENI in the germline V gene. CDR3 sequence reads: CASSPAGAHYGYTF. The CDR3 DNA reads TGTGCCAGCTCACCGGCGGGGGCGCATTATGGCTACACCTTC.

This rearrangement joins TRBV4-1 to TRBJ2-3; TRBD2 might be the D (5 bases). The CDR3 runs to 13 residues. Germline V CDR1 and CDR2: MGHRA, YSYEKL. V was shortened by 1 base and J by 7 bases, with 9 bases between the two germline ends. The CDR3 region is CASSQVVGNTQYF. The DNA of the CDR3 is TGCGCCAGCAGCCAAGTCGTCGGGAATACGCAGTATTTT.

This clone was observed a single time. The CDR3, as DNA: TGTGCCAGCAGCCAAGTGAGGGAGTGGGACAATGAGCAGTTCTTC. It yields the protein CASSQVREWDNEQFF. The chain is built from TRBV4-2 and TRBJ2-1, with D tentatively TRBD2 (5 bases). The CDR3 sequence is 15 residues long. Germline CDR1 and CDR2: LGHNA and YNFKEQ. V lost 1 base to trimming and J lost 5 bases, with 12 bases between them.

J is TRBJ2-7 and V is TRBV5-5; D may correspond to TRBD1 or TRBD2 (6 bases each). Looked up from germline, CDR1 is SGHKS and CDR2 is YYEKEE (reference sequence). The CDR3 runs 14 residues. V was cut by 0 bases and J by 6 bases, with 13 bases left in between. The CDR3 loop is CASSLVGGPLEQYF. DNA of the CDR3: TGTGCCAGCAGCTTGGTTGGGGGGCCCCTCGAGCAGTACTTC.

V gene TRBV5-8 combines with J gene TRBJ2-7, with 11 bases aligning to TRBD2. Germline V gives CDR1 SGHTS, CDR2 YDEGEE. The CDR3 covers 14 residues. The J segment lost 5 bases and the V segment lost 4 bases, leaving 5 bases of the junction unmatched. The DNA for the CDR3 is TGTGCCAGCAGCGGCATAGCGGGGGGGGACGAGCAGTACTTC. Its translation: CASSGIAGGDEQYF. The entire variable domain, with the rest obtained from reference TRBV5-8 and TRBJ2-7, is as follows: EAGVTQSPTHLIKTRGQQATLRCSPISGHTSVYWYQQALGLGLQFLLWYDEGEERNRGNFPPRFSGRQFPNYSSELNVNALELEDSALYLCASSGIAGGDEQYFGPGTRLTVT.

The chain carries TRBV5-1 and TRBJ2-7; no definite D call. The germline gives CDR1 SGHRS, CDR2 YFSETQ. The CDR3 sequence is 12 residues long. Deletions cut 3 bases from V and 2 bases from J, with 6 bases between. CDR3 amino acids: CASSSQTYEQYF. CDR3 coding DNA: TGCGCCAGCAGCTCCCAGACCTACGAGCAGTACTTC.

V gene TRBV12-3 or TRBV12-4 combines with J gene TRBJ1-1; unclear D gene. Trimming stripped 3 bases from V and 4 bases from J, with 9 bases between. This CDR3 spans 13 amino acids. The CDR3 is CASSLGASTEAFF. In DNA form, the CDR3 reads TGTGCCAGCAGTTTGGGTGCGAGCACTGAAGCTTTCTTT.

The chain joins TRBV19 to TRBJ1-2; the D is unclear. The germline V gene has CDR1 LNHDA and CDR2 SQIVND (reference sequence). Deletions cut 7 bases from V and 4 bases from J, with 16 bases between. The CDR3 is 14 amino acids. CDR3 DNA sequence: TGTGCCAGTACCCCTCAGAAAGGCCCCTATGGCTACACCTTC. Its translation is CASTPQKGPYGYTF.

This sequence joins TRBV7-2 and TRBJ1-6; tentative D call: TRBD1 (5 bases). Trimming removed 6 bases at V and 0 bases at J, with 12 bases between. The germline CDR1 and CDR2 sequences are SGHTA and FQGNSA. CDR3 length: 16 residues. CDR3 coding DNA: TGTGCCAGCAGACGTGACAGTTACTCCTATAATTCACCCCTCCACTTT. Protein product: CASRRDSYSYNSPLHF.

The rearrangement links TRBV20-1 to TRBJ2-4; D remains ambiguous. Germline CDR1 reads DFQATT; CDR2 reads SNEGSKA (reference sequence). V lost 7 bases and J lost 6, with 10 bases in between. The CDR3 sequence is 11 residues long. The CDR3 nucleotides are TGCAGTGTCGATTTCGGAAACATTCAGTACTTC. The encoded protein is CSVDFGNIQYF.

The CDR3 loop is CASSQEASEGPYNEQFF. CDR3 nucleotide sequence: TGTGCCAGCAGCCAAGAGGCAAGCGAGGGACCCTACAATGAGCAGTTCTTC. This chain connects TRBV4-2 to TRBJ2-1; D possibly matches TRBD1 or TRBD2 (5 bases each). The V end lost 0 bases, the J end lost 2 bases, and 14 bases lay between the germline ends. This CDR3 is built from 17 residues. The germline CDR1 and CDR2 sequences are LGHNA and YNFKEQ.

This clone was detected once. This chain links TRBV13 with TRBJ1-6, with no clear D. Germline V gene sequence: CDR1 PRHDT, CDR2 FYEKMQ (reference sequence). V was cut by 1 base and J by 7 bases, with 11 bases left in between. The CDR3 covers 15 residues. The CDR3 sequence is CASSLERGANSPLHF. In nucleotides, the CDR3 is TGTGCCAGCAGCTTAGAGCGGGGTGCGAATTCACCCCTCCACTTT.

V and J are TRBV7-3 and TRBJ1-1; D might be TRBD1 (5 bases). Germline loops: CDR1 SGHTA, CDR2 FQGTGA. V was pared by 5 bases and J by 0 bases, with 7 bases between. There are 13 residues in the CDR3. For the CDR3, the DNA is TGTGCCAGCAGCCAACAGGTGAACACTGAAGCTTTCTTT. Its translation is CASSQQVNTEAFF.

This chain uses TRBV7-3 with TRBJ2-1, with D perhaps matching TRBD2 (5 bases). The CDR3 is 14 residues long. CDR1 is SGHTA and CDR2 is FQGTGA in the germline V gene. Trimming removed 5 bases at V and 7 bases at J, with 15 bases between. The chain's CDR3 is CASSPAASSNEQFF. CDR3 DNA: TGTGCCAGCAGCCCAGCGGCTAGCAGTAATGAGCAGTTCTTC. Complete variable domain (other parts from reference TRBV7-3 and TRBJ2-1): GAGVSQTPSNKVTEKGKYVELRCDPISGHTALYWYRQSLGQGPEFLIYFQGTGAADDSGLPNDRFFAVRPEGSVSTLKIQRTERGDSAVYLCASSPAASSNEQFFGPGTRLTVL.

The CDR3 sequence is CASSSGIVTEAFF. The CDR3 DNA is TGTGCCAGCAGCTCCGGAATCGTGACGGAAGCTTTCTTT. The chain is built from TRBV7-3 and TRBJ1-1, with D unresolved. Germline lookup yields CDR1 SGHTA and CDR2 FQGTGA. This CDR3 region has 13 residues. The V and J ends lost 4 bases and 8 bases respectively, with 14 bases between them.